Each of the 32 T cell receptor beta chains below was sequenced from the same sample in a study of vaccination effects on CD4 cells after COVID-19. Profiling relied on immunoSEQ multiplex PCR, and the TCRdb table lists in-frame clones only, not all of them. The sample contains around 35,000 clones, under 70% of which appear only once. Viral peptide pool expansion of antigen-specific CD4+ T cells preceded sequencing in the ViraFEST assay. Culture proceeded for more than 8 days, and CD4+ T cells were then isolated. All vaccine recipients tested negative for nucleocapsid antibodies and had never contracted SARS-CoV-2 infection. Their antigens remain unidentified. The sequenced sample was CD4+ T cells from PBMCs cultured with HCoV-OC43 spike peptides, obtained before COVID-19 vaccination. Subset given: HCoV-OC43 spike overlapping peptide pool stimulation. The receptors shown here come from a human donor who received a COVID-19 vaccine.

The gene calls are TRBV3-1 (or the pseudogene TRBV3-2) and TRBJ2-3, with D possibly matching TRBD1 (6 bases). V was clipped by 4 bases and J by 5 bases, with 19 bases between them. The CDR3 sequence is 16 residues long. Germline CDR1 and CDR2: LGHDT and YNNKEL (reference sequence). Here the CDR3 reads CASSRQAGPHGDTQYF. The CDR3 coding sequence is TGTGCCAGCAGCCGACAGGCGGGCCCTCACGGAGATACGCAGTATTTT.

The chain has TRBV19 and TRBJ2-2; no clear D. V was shortened by 5 bases and J by 1 base, with 2 bases between the two germline ends. Germline values: CDR1 LNHDA, CDR2 SQIVND (reference sequence). The CDR3 length is 12 residues. CDR3 region: CASSQNTGELFF. The CDR3 coding sequence is TGTGCCAGTAGTCAGAACACCGGGGAGCTGTTTTTT.

The chain carries TRBV7-8 and TRBJ2-7, with TRBD2 as a possible D gene (6 bases). Trimming shortened V by 1 base and J by 4 bases, and 14 bases separated the two germline ends. The germline gives CDR1 SGHVS, CDR2 FQNEAQ. This CDR3 comprises 15 residues. The CDR3 spells CASSLEGTAKYEQYF. CDR3 nucleotide sequence: TGTGCCAGCAGCTTAGAGGGGACTGCCAAATACGAGCAGTACTTC.

The chain has TRBV5-1 and TRBJ2-7; no clear D. CDR1 SGHRS and CDR2 YFSETQ come from the germline V gene. V was cut by 6 bases and J by 2 bases, with 15 bases left in between. This CDR3 has 14 amino acids. The CDR3 here is CASTSTAEAYEQYF. The CDR3 DNA reads TGCGCCAGCACTTCGACGGCGGAAGCCTACGAGCAGTACTTC. The complete variable domain, with remaining parts taken from reference TRBV5-1 and TRBJ2-7, reads KAGVTQTPRYLIKTRGQQVTLSCSPISGHRSVSWYQQTPGQGLQFLFEYFSETQRNKGNFPGRFSGRQFSNSRSEMNVSTLELGDSALYLCASTSTAEAYEQYFGPGTRLTVT.

The V call is TRBV9, the J call TRBJ2-3; a possible D gene is TRBD1 (6 bases). The CDR3 totals 13 residues. From germline, CDR1 is SGDLS and CDR2 YYNGEE. Trimming removed 0 bases at V and 4 bases at J, with 6 bases between. The chain's CDR3 is CASSVGQADTQYF. The CDR3, as DNA: TGTGCCAGCAGCGTAGGACAGGCAGATACGCAGTATTTT.

The CDR3, as DNA: TGTGCCAGTAGCCCGCGCCAGACAGGGTACGGTTACGAGCAGTACTTC. This encodes CASSPRQTGYGYEQYF. V usage is TRBV19 and J usage is TRBJ2-7, with 7 bases that match TRBD1. V dropped 6 bases and J dropped 4; count of bases not matched to a gene: 15. CDR1 is LNHDA, CDR2 SQIVND, per germline (reference sequence). The CDR3 runs to 16 residues.

This clone appeared once. V and J are TRBV5-1 and TRBJ2-3; 7 bases fit TRBD2. CDR1 and CDR2 from the germline V gene are SGHRS and YFSETQ. V shed 2 bases and J 2 bases; nucleotides not matched to a gene: 11. This CDR3 has 17 amino acids. This CDR3 is CASSLGPSGLFTDTQYF. CDR3 DNA: TGCGCCAGCAGCTTAGGCCCTAGCGGCCTATTCACAGATACGCAGTATTTT.

This clone turned up a few times. V usage is TRBV10-3 and J usage is TRBJ1-1; D gene ambiguous. The V end lost 6 bases, the J end lost 3 bases, and 11 bases lay between the germline ends. Germline values: CDR1 ENHRY, CDR2 SYGVKD. There are 13 residues in the CDR3. The CDR3 sequence: CAISPGSHTEAFF. DNA of the CDR3: TGTGCCATCAGCCCGGGAAGCCACACTGAAGCTTTCTTT.

V usage is TRBV6-1 and J usage is TRBJ1-1; possible D gene TRBD1, 6 bases. The CDR3 consists of 16 residues. The V gene lost 3 bases and the J gene lost 3 bases, with 17 bases spanning the gap. The V gene's germline CDR1 is MNHNS and CDR2 SASEGT. The CDR3: CASSDRIRGVDTEAFF. CDR3 nucleotide sequence: TGTGCCAGCAGTGACCGGATCAGGGGTGTGGACACTGAAGCTTTCTTT.

J is TRBJ1-2 and V is TRBV13; TRBD1 is a possible D gene (5 bases). The ends were cut back, 5 bases at V and 5 bases at J, with 12 bases in the middle. The germline CDR1 and CDR2 sequences are PRHDT and FYEKMQ (reference sequence). The CDR3 totals 13 residues. The CDR3, as DNA: TGTGCCAGCAGCGAGGGGACTGGTTATGGCTACACCTTC. Protein sequence: CASSEGTGYGYTF.

The CDR3 here is CASTYRGTGELFF. CDR3 nucleotides: TGTGCCAGCACTTACCGGGGGACCGGGGAGCTGTTTTTT. The chain joins TRBV2 to TRBJ2-2; TRBD2 is a possible D gene (6 bases). The germline V gene has CDR1 SNHLY and CDR2 FYNNEI. The CDR3 sequence is 13 residues long. With 7 bases removed from V and 5 bases from J, the gap between germline ends came to 11 bases.

V and J are TRBV6-5 and TRBJ2-1; tentative D call: TRBD1 (5 bases). Trimming left V 2 bases short and J 6 bases short, with 14 bases between. The V gene's germline CDR1 is MNHEY and CDR2 SVGAGI. The CDR3 consists of 15 residues. The CDR3: CASSYGQGLSNEQFF. CDR3 DNA sequence: TGTGCCAGCAGTTACGGTCAGGGCCTCTCCAATGAGCAGTTCTTC.

The chain carries TRBV6-4 and TRBJ2-3, with D maybe TRBD2 (6 bases). The CDR3 loop spans 16 amino acids. V lost 0 bases, J lost 3 bases, and 13 bases lay in between. Germline V gene data show CDR1 as MRHNA and CDR2 as SNTAGT. CDR3 bases: TGTGCCAGCAGTGACTCAATACTAGCATCGACAGATACGCAGTATTTT. Translation: CASSDSILASTDTQYF.

Many counts were recorded for this clone. The genes are TRBV5-1 and TRBJ2-1; D is undetermined. The CDR3 extends over 13 amino acids. V lost 0 bases and J lost 7, with 8 bases in between. Germline lookup yields CDR1 SGHRS and CDR2 YFSETQ. CDR3 nucleotides: TGCGCCAGCAGCTTGGAGGGATGGAATGAGCAGTTCTTC. Translation: CASSLEGWNEQFF.

DNA of the CDR3: TGTGCCAGCAGTTACAGGGACTATAATTCACCCCTCCACTTT. Translated, it gives CASSYRDYNSPLHF. The rearrangement links TRBV6-5 to TRBJ1-6; D unresolved. CDR1 and CDR2 from the germline V gene are MNHEY and SVGAGI. Trimming took off 2 bases at V and 3 bases at J, with 5 bases between the two ends. The CDR3 runs 14 residues.

This clone has more than one count but fewer than ten. V usage is TRBV5-1 and J usage is TRBJ1-6; 7 nucleotides match TRBD1. The V segment lost 0 bases and the J segment 8 bases; nucleotides outside the gene matches: 8. Germline lookup yields CDR1 SGHRS and CDR2 YFSETQ. This CDR3 has 16 residues. The DNA for the CDR3 is TGCGCCAGCAGCTTGGTGTCGGGGACAGTGGATTCACCCCTCCACTTT. It translates to CASSLVSGTVDSPLHF. The whole variable domain, filled in from reference TRBV5-1 and TRBJ1-6, reads KAGVTQTPRYLIKTRGQQVTLSCSPISGHRSVSWYQQTPGQGLQFLFEYFSETQRNKGNFPGRFSGRQFSNSRSEMNVSTLELGDSALYLCASSLVSGTVDSPLHFGNGTRLTVT.

The chain is built from TRBV5-1 and TRBJ2-5; D unresolved. This CDR3 has 11 amino acids. V lost 8 bases, J lost 1 base, and 6 bases lay in between. Germline CDR1 and CDR2: SGHRS and YFSETQ. The DNA of the CDR3 is TGCGCCAGTTTCAGCCAAGAGACCCAGTACTTC. Translation: CASFSQETQYF.

The chain couples TRBV7-2 to TRBJ2-2; D ambiguous. The CDR3 covers 14 residues. Germline CDR1 and CDR2: SGHTA and FQGNSA. With 7 bases removed from V and 5 bases from J, the gap between germline ends came to 14 bases. CDR3 residues: CASIIVQGTGELFF. The CDR3 DNA sequence: TGTGCCAGCATCATAGTGCAAGGGACCGGGGAGCTGTTTTTT.

This clone showed up just a few times. The chain couples TRBV4-2 to TRBJ1-6; the D is unclear. Trimming took 2 bases from V and 7 from J, leaving 9 bases between them. CDR3 length: 14 residues. Per the germline V gene, CDR1 is LGHNA and CDR2 is YNFKEQ. The CDR3 region is CASSQQTANSPLHF. CDR3 DNA: TGTGCCAGCAGCCAACAAACAGCGAATTCACCCCTCCACTTT.

The chain recombines TRBV19 with TRBJ1-5; no reliable D call. This CDR3 is built from 18 residues. Trimming took 1 base from V and 1 from J, leaving 17 bases between them. From germline, CDR1 is LNHDA and CDR2 SQIVND (reference sequence). The CDR3 nucleotides are TGTGCCAGTAGTATAGGAGAGGTCGGCAGGATAAGCAATCAGCCCCAGCATTTT. Translating it yields CASSIGEVGRISNQPQHF.

This clone turned up a few times. The V and J genes are TRBV3-1 (or the pseudogene TRBV3-2) and TRBJ1-4; tentative D call: TRBD1 (6 bases). Germline V gene data show CDR1 as LGHDT and CDR2 as YNNKEL (reference sequence). V lost 6 bases to trimming and J lost 0 bases, with 11 bases between them. The CDR3 has 15 amino acids. DNA for the CDR3: TGTGCCAGCAGGGATACAGGGACAACTAATGAAAAACTGTTTTTT. Its protein product is CASRDTGTTNEKLFF.

The V call is TRBV5-5, the J call TRBJ1-1; 11 bases agree with TRBD1. Per germline, CDR1 SGHKS and CDR2 YYEKEE (reference sequence). The J segment lost 7 bases and the V segment lost 3 bases, leaving 5 bases of the junction unmatched. This CDR3 contains 14 residues. The CDR3 is CASSWGTGGLEAFF. The CDR3 DNA follows: TGTGCCAGCAGCTGGGGGACAGGGGGGCTTGAAGCTTTCTTT.

This chain joins TRBV5-6 and TRBJ1-1, with TRBD1 identical over 7 bases. CDR3 length: 15 amino acids. Germline V gene sequence: CDR1 SGHDT, CDR2 YYEEEE. After removal of 4 bases from V and 1 base from J, the junction contained 7 bases not matched to a gene. For the CDR3, the DNA is TGTGCCAGCAGCATAGCGGGACAGCGGAACACTGAAGCTTTCTTT. This codes for CASSIAGQRNTEAFF.

The gene calls are TRBV7-9 and TRBJ2-1, with 7 positions matching TRBD1. The CDR3 has 16 residues. Germline V gene sequence: CDR1 SEHNR, CDR2 FQNEAQ (reference sequence). The J segment lost 0 bases and the V segment lost 4 bases, leaving 6 bases of the junction unmatched. CDR3 protein: CASSSIQGSSYNEQFF. The CDR3 nucleotides read TGTGCCAGCAGCTCGATACAGGGGAGCTCCTACAATGAGCAGTTCTTC.

The chain combines TRBV5-1 with TRBJ1-1; 10 bases fit TRBD1. This CDR3 is built from 16 residues. Germline V lookup: CDR1 SGHRS, CDR2 YFSETQ. The J segment lost 0 bases and the V segment lost 3 bases, leaving 5 bases of the junction unmatched. The CDR3 here is CASSWGDRGLNTEAFF. The CDR3 DNA sequence: TGCGCCAGCAGCTGGGGGGACAGGGGATTGAACACTGAAGCTTTCTTT.

The genes are TRBV7-9 and TRBJ1-2; D call uncertain. CDR3 length: 14 amino acids. V was cut by 1 base and J by 4 bases, with 10 bases left in between. Per germline, CDR1 SEHNR and CDR2 FQNEAQ (reference sequence). The CDR3 nucleotides are TGTGCCAGCAGCTTAGGGGAGGGCTCCTATGGCTACACCTTC. Protein product: CASSLGEGSYGYTF.

The V gene is TRBV27, the J gene TRBJ1-1; D remains unclear. This CDR3 is built from 15 residues. Germline V gives CDR1 MNHEY, CDR2 SMNVEV (reference sequence). V lost 6 bases and J lost 0, with 14 bases in between. CDR3 loop: CASRIDGSMNTEAFF. CDR3 bases: TGTGCCAGCAGAATAGATGGGTCCATGAACACTGAAGCTTTCTTT.

In nucleotides, the CDR3 is TGTGCCAGCACCCAACTAGCGGGAAGTGCAGCGGGTGAGCAGTTCTTC. Its translation: CASTQLAGSAAGEQFF. The rearrangement uses TRBV7-9 and TRBJ2-1, with 10 nucleotides matching TRBD2. The V segment lost 7 bases and the J segment 9 bases; nucleotides outside the gene matches: 15. The germline gives CDR1 SEHNR, CDR2 FQNEAQ (reference sequence). This CDR3 region has 16 residues. Together with reference TRBV7-9 and TRBJ2-1, the CDR3 gives the full variable domain: DTGVSQNPRHKITKRGQNVTFRCDPISEHNRLYWYRQTLGQGPEFLTYFQNEAQLEKSRLLSDRFSAERPKGSFSTLEIQRTEQGDSAMYLCASTQLAGSAAGEQFFGPGTRLTVL.

The chain combines TRBV5-1 with TRBJ2-5; D possibly corresponds to TRBD1 (5 bases). CDR1 is SGHRS, CDR2 YFSETQ, per germline. Trimming removed 4 bases from V and 7 bases from J, with 20 bases in between. There are 15 residues in the CDR3. Here the CDR3 DNA reads TGCGCCAGCAGCCCAGGGTCGGTTAGCTTAGCGACCCAGTACTTC. Protein: CASSPGSVSLATQYF.

This clone appeared a few times. V gene TRBV2 combines with J gene TRBJ2-3, with unresolved D. Per the germline V gene, CDR1 is SNHLY and CDR2 is FYNNEI. V was shortened by 2 bases and J by 6 bases, with 6 bases between the two germline ends. This CDR3 region has 12 residues. This chain's CDR3 is CASSEIEDTQYF. For the CDR3, the DNA is TGTGCCAGCAGTGAAATCGAGGATACGCAGTATTTT. The variable domain in full, completed from reference TRBV2 and TRBJ2-3, reads EPEVTQTPSHQVTQMGQEVILRCVPISNHLYFYWYRQILGQKVEFLVSFYNNEISEKSEIFDDQFSVERPDGSNFTLKIRSTKLEDSAMYFCASSEIEDTQYFGPGTRLTVL.

The genes are TRBV7-6 and TRBJ1-6; D uncertain. Germline V CDR1 and CDR2: SGHVS, FNYEAQ. This CDR3 region has 13 residues. Deletions cut 5 bases from V and 7 bases from J, with 9 bases between. The CDR3, as DNA: TGTGCCAGCAGCCCACAAGGGAATTCACCCCTCCACTTT. This codes for CASSPQGNSPLHF.

The CDR3 spells CASSLERQAQETQYF. The CDR3 DNA reads TGTGCCAGCAGCTTGGAAAGACAGGCGCAAGAGACCCAGTACTTC. The chain uses TRBV5-5 and TRBJ2-5; TRBD1 might be the D (6 bases). Per germline, CDR1 SGHKS and CDR2 YYEKEE (reference sequence). V was clipped by 0 bases and J by 2 bases, with 11 bases between them. This CDR3 is 15 amino acids long.